This T cell receptor beta chain was observed in a study of shared clonotypes between healthy human individuals. Whole-study results and caveats: A few donors had about 5% of their naive CD4 clonotypes in common.

As regards this clone: The antigen remains unidentified.

Authors' analysis steps: Without quality scores, immunoSEQ junctional reads could not be filtered like full-length reads. Clones were sequenced by immunoSEQ multiplex PCR, and TCRdb holds only the in-frame ones, with some missing. V, J and clone size are those of that table, while D and trimming were read from the DNA. This sample has some 1.5 million clones, with approximately 98% found just once. Germline-derived CDR1 and CDR2 are SGHAT and FQNNGV. With V trimmed by 5 bases and J by 8 bases, 9 bases remained unmatched. CDR3 length equals 15 residues. Every donor was a Caucasian adult from Nashville, Tennessee. Memory CD4+ cells were the fraction left after CD45RA+ naive selection.

This TCR derives from a man aged 25-45 years in good health. The chain recombines TRBV11-2 with TRBJ2-4; 10 bases align to TRBD1. The source material was naive CD4+ T cells sorted from blood. Documented subset: CD45RA+ positively selected. The CDR3 sequence is CASSQMTGGEDIQYF. As DNA, the CDR3 is TGTGCCAGCAGCCAGATGACAGGGGGCGAAGACATTCAGTACTTC.